The 2 T cell receptor beta chains in this list originate from one sample, sequenced in a study of blood T cells in healthy people across ages. Using a J-beta primer mix together with a sample-barcoded 5' primer, a second PCR was run for roughly 7 to 12 cycles. TCRdb re-called the 5' RACE reads through MiXCR, storing one row per CDR3 protein. The sample lists about 730,000 distinct CDR3 sequences, 35% to 45% seen once, with 20% to 25% in the top ten. Input material: blood. Source of these receptors: a woman in her fifties or sixties in good health.

V is TRBV7-9 and J is TRBJ1-5; the D is unclear. V shed 3 bases and J shed 4 bases, with 10 bases lying between them. Per germline, CDR1 SEHNR and CDR2 FQNEAQ (reference sequence). The CDR3 spans 14 residues. The CDR3 DNA is TGTGCCAGCAGCTTCGGGGATCATAATCAGCCCCAGCATTTT. Translation: CASSFGDHNQPQHF.

The J gene is TRBJ1-2, the V gene TRBV28, with TRBD1 matching 7 bases. The length of the CDR3 is 15 residues. The V and J ends lost 5 bases and 8 bases, in that order; junction bases with no gene match: 14. The V gene's germline CDR1 is MDHEN and CDR2 SYDVKM. The CDR3 spells CASSPGDRKAEGYTF. CDR3 in DNA: TGTGCCAGCAGTCCCGGGGACAGAAAGGCGGAGGGCTACACCTTC.